This TCR beta chain was found in a study of monozygotic twins with inflammatory bowel disease. Study-wide results and caveats: Individual T cell subtypes were not distinguishable. No difference was seen in repertoire similarity between concordant and discordant twins, possibly from limited power. IBD patients share fewer clonotypes with other people than healthy twins do, especially with disease activity.

Every single donor had a 2.5 ml blood sample drawn. TCRdb reanalyzed the 5' RACE reads, giving one entry per CDR3 protein sequence and no DNA. The sample spans around 410,000 distinct CDR3 sequences; the ten largest clones claim around 2.3%. CDR1 SGDLS and CDR2 YYNGEE come from the germline V gene. CDR3 size: 12 residues. Concerning this clonotype: Its target is unknown.

The TCR comes from a human donor with ulcerative colitis or Crohn's disease, or a healthy co-twin of an affected twin (not recorded which). The specimen sequenced was blood. V and J are TRBV9 and TRBJ1-2; the TRBD1 assignment by TCRdb is unverifiable without DNA. CDR3 amino acids: CASSPLGGGYTF.